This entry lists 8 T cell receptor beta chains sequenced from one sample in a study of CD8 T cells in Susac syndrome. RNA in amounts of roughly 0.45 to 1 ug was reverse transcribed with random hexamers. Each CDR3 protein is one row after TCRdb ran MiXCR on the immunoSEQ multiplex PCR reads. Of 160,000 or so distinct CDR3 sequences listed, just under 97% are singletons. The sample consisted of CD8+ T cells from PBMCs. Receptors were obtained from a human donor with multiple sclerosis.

This chain's CDR3 is CSVVGTGGSDTQYF. The CDR3 coding sequence is TGCAGCGTCGTGGGGACAGGGGGCTCAGATACGCAGTATTTT. The V and J genes are TRBV29-1 and TRBJ2-3, with 12 bases that match TRBD1. The V and J ends lost 6 bases and 4 bases, in that order; junction bases with no gene match: 5. From germline, CDR1 is SQVTM and CDR2 ANQGSEA. The CDR3 sequence is 14 residues long.

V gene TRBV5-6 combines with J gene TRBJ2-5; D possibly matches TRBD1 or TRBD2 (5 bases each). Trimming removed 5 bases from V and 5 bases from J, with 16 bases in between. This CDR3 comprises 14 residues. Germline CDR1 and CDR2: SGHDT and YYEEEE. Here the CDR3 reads CASRTEGLRETQYF. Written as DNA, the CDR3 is TGTGCCAGCAGGACAGAGGGGCTAAGGGAGACCCAGTACTTC.

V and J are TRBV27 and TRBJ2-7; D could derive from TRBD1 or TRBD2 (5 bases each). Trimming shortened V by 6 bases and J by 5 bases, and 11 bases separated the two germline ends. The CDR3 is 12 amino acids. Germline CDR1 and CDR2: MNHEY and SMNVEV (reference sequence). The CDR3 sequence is CASSPGRNEQYF. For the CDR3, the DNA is TGTGCCAGCAGCCCGGGACGGAACGAGCAGTACTTC.

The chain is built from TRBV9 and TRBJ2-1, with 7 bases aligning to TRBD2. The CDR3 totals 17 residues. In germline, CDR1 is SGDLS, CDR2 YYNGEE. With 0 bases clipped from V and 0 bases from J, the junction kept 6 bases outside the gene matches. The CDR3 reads CASSVGGGHVSYNEQFF. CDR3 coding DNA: TGTGCCAGCAGCGTAGGCGGGGGTCACGTCTCCTACAATGAGCAGTTCTTC.

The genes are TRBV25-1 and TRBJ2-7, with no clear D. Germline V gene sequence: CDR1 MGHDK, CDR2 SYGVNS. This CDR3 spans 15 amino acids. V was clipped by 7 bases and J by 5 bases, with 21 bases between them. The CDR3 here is CASTERAASRDEQYF. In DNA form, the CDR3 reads TGTGCCAGCACCGAAAGGGCAGCCTCTCGGGACGAGCAGTACTTC.

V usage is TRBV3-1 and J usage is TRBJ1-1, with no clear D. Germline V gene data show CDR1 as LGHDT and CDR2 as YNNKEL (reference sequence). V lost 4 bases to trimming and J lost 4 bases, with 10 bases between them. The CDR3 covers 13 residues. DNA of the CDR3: TGTGCCAGCAGCCCATTGGCGGGCACTGAAGCTTTCTTT. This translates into CASSPLAGTEAFF.

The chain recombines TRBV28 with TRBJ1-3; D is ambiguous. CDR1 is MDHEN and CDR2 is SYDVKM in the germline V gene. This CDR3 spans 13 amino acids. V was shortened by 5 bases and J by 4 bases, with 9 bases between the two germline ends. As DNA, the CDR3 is TGTGCCAGCAGTACCGCAGGAGGAAACACCATATATTTT. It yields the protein CASSTAGGNTIYF. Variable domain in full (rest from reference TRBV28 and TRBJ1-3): DVKVTQSSRYLVKRTGEKVFLECVQDMDHENMFWYRQDPGLGLRLIYFSYDVKMKEKGDIPEGYSVSREKKERFSLILESASTNQTSMYLCASSTAGGNTIYFGEGSWLTVV.

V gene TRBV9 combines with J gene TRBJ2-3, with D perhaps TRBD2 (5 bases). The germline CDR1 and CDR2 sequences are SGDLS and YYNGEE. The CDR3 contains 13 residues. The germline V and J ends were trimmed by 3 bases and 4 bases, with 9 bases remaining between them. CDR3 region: CASSARGPDTQYF. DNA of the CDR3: TGTGCCAGCAGCGCCCGAGGGCCAGATACGCAGTATTTT.